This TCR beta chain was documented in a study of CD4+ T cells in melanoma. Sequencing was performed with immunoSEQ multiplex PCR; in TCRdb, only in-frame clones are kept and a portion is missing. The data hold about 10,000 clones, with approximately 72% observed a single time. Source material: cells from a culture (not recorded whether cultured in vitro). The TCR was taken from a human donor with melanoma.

The chain's CDR3 is CASSLPGPGYTF. The CDR3 coding sequence is TGTGCCAGCAGCTTACCAGGCCCGGGCTACACCTTC. This sequence joins TRBV7-9 and TRBJ1-2; the D is unclear. This CDR3 is 12 amino acids long. V was trimmed by 2 bases and J by 8 bases, leaving 9 bases between them. Germline V lookup: CDR1 SEHNR, CDR2 FQNEAQ (reference sequence).